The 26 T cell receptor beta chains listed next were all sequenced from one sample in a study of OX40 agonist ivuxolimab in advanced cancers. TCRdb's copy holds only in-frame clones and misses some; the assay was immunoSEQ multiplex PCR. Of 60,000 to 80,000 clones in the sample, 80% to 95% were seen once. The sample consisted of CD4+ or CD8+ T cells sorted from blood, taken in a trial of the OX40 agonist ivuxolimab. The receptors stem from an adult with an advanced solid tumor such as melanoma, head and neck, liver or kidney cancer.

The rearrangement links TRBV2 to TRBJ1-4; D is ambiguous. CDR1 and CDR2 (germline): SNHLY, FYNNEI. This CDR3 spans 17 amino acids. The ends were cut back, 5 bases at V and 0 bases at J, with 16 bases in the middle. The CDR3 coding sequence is TGTGCCAGCAGTCAGGATCGCCCTTATGCAACTAATGAAAAACTGTTTTTT. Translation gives CASSQDRPYATNEKLFF.

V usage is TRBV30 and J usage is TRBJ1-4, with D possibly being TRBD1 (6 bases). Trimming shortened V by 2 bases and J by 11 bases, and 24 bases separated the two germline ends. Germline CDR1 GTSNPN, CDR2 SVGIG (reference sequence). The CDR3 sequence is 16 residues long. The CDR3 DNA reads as TGTGCCTGGAGTAACCTCAGGGGCGCCATCCCCATCAAACTGTTTTTT. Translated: CAWSNLRGAIPIKLFF.

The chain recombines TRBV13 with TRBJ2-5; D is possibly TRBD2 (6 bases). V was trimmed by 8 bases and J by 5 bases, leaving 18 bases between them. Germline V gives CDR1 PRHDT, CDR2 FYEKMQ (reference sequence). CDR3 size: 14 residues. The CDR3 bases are TGTGCCAGCCGCCTCAGGTCTAGCGCGGAGACCCAGTACTTC. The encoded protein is CASRLRSSAETQYF.

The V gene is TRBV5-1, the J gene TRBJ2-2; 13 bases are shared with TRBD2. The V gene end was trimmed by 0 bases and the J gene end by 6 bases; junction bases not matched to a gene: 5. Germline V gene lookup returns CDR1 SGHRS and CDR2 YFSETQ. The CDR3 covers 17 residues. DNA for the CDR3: TGCGCCAGCAGCTTGGCCGGACTAGCGGGAGAAGCCGGGGAGCTGTTTTTT. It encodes CASSLAGLAGEAGELFF.

The CDR3 DNA reads as TGTGCCAGCAGCCCCCGGACAGGGTCTCTTACTGATGAAAAACTGTTTTTT. Its protein is CASSPRTGSLTDEKLFF. The chain has TRBV9 and TRBJ1-4; 8 nucleotides align to TRBD1. J lost 6 bases, V lost 4 bases, and 14 bases had no gene match. Germline CDR1 SGDLS, CDR2 YYNGEE. CDR3 length: 17 amino acids. The full variable domain, in which reference TRBV9 and TRBJ1-4 provide the parts outside the CDR3, is DSGVTQTPKHLITATGQRVTLRCSPRSGDLSVYWYQQSLDQGLQFLIQYYNGEERAKGNILERFSAQQFPDLHSELNLSSLELGDSALYFCASSPRTGSLTDEKLFFGSGTQLSVL.

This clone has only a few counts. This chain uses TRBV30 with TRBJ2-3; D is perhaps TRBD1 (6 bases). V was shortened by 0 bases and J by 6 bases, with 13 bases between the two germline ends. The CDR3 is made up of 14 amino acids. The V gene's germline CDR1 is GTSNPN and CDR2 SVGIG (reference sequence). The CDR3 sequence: CAWSVAGAGDTQYF. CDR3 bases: TGTGCCTGGAGTGTAGCAGGGGCAGGGGATACGCAGTATTTT.

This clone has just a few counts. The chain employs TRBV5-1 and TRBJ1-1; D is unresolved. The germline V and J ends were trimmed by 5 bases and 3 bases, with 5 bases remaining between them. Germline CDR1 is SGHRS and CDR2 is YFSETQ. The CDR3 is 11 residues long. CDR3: CASRGDTEAFF. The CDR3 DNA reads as TGCGCCAGCAGAGGAGACACTGAAGCTTTCTTT.

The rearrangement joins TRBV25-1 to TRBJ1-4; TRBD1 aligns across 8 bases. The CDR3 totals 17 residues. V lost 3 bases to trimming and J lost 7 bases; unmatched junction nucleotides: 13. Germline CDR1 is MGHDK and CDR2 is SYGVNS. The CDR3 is CASSDPAQGANIEKLFF. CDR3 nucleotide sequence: TGTGCCAGCAGTGACCCCGCGCAGGGGGCGAATATTGAAAAACTGTTTTTT.

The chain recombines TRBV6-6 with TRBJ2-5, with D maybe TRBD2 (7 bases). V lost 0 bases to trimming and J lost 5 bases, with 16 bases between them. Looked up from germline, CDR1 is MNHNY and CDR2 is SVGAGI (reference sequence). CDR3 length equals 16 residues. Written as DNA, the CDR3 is TGTGCCAGCAGTTACTCGATCCGGGGGGCCAAGGAGACCCAGTACTTC. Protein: CASSYSIRGAKETQYF.

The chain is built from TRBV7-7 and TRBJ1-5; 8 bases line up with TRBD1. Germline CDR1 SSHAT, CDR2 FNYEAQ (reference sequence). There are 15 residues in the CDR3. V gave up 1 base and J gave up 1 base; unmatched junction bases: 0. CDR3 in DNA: TGTGCCAGCAGCTTAGGGACAGGGAGCAATCAGCCCCAGCATTTT. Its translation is CASSLGTGSNQPQHF.

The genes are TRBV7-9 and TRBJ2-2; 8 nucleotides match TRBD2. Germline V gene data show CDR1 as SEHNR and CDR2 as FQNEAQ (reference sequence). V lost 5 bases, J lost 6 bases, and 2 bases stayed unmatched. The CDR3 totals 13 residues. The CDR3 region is CASSPGGSGELFF. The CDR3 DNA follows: TGTGCCAGCAGCCCGGGGGGGTCCGGGGAGCTGTTTTTT.

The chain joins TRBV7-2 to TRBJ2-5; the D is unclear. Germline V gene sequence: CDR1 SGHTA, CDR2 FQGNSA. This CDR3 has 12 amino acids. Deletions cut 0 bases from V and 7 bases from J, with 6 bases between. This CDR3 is CASSLAGSTQYF. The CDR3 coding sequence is TGTGCCAGCAGCTTAGCGGGGTCGACCCAGTACTTC.

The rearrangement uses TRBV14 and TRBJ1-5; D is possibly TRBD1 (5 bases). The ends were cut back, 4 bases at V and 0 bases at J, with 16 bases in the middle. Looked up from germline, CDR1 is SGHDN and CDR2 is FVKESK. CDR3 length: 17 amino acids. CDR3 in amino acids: CASSRVCGHLSNQPQHF. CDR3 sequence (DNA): TGTGCCAGCAGCCGGGTCTGCGGACACCTTAGCAATCAGCCCCAGCATTTT.

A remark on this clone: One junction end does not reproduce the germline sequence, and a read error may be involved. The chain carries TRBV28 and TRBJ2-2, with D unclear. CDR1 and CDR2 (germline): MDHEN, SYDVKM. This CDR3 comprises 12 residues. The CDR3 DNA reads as TGTGCCAGCGGTTTCCTCACCGGGGAGCTGTTTTTT. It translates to CASGFLTGELFF.

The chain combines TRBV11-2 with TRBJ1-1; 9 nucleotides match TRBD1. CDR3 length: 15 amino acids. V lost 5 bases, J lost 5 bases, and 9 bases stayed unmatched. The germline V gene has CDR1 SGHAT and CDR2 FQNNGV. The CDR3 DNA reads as TGTGCCAGCAGCGGAATACAGGGGGCGTATACTGAAGCTTTCTTT. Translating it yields CASSGIQGAYTEAFF.

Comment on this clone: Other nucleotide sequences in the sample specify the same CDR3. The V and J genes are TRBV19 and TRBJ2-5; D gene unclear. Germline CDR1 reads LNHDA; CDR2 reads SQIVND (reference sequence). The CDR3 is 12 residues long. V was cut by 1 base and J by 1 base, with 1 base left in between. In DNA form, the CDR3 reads TGTGCCAGTAGTATAGGCCAAGAGACCCAGTACTTC. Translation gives CASSIGQETQYF. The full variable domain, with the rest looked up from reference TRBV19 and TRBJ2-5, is DGGITQSPKYLFRKEGQNVTLSCEQNLNHDAMYWYRQDPGQGLRLIYYSQIVNDFQKGDIAEGYSVSREKKESFPLTVTSAQKNPTAFYLCASSIGQETQYFGPGTRLLVL.

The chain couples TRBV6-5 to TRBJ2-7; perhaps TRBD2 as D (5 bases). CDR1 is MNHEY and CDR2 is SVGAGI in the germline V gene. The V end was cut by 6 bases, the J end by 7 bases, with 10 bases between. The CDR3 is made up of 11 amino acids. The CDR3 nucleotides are TGTGCCAGCAGACTAGTCTGGGAGCAGTACTTC. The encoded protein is CASRLVWEQYF.

For the CDR3, the DNA is TGTGCCAGCAGCTTAGATAGGGGGGGGGTTCGACAGCCCCAGCATTTT. This gives the protein CASSLDRGGVRQPQHF. This sequence joins TRBV11-3 and TRBJ1-5; D is possibly TRBD1 (6 bases). The CDR3 covers 16 residues. The germline CDR1 and CDR2 sequences are SGHNT and YENEEA. Trimming left V 0 bases short and J 7 bases short, with 16 bases between.

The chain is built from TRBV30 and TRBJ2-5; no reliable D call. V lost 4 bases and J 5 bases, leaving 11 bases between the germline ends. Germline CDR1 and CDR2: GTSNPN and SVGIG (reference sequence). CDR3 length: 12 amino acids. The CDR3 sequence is CAWNRATETQYF. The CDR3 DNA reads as TGTGCCTGGAACCGGGCCACGGAGACCCAGTACTTC.

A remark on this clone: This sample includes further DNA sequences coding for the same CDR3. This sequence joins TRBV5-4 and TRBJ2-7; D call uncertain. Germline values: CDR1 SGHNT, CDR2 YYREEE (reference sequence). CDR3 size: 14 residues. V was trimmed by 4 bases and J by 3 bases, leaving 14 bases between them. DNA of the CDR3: TGTGCCAGCAGCAACAACGGTCTTGTCTACGAGCAGTACTTC. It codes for CASSNNGLVYEQYF.

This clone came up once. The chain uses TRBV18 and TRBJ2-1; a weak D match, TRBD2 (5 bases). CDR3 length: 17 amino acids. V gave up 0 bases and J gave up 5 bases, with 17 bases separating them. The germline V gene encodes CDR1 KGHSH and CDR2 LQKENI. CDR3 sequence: CASSPPLAEDHHNEQFF. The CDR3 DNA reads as TGTGCCAGCTCACCACCTCTTGCGGAGGACCACCACAATGAGCAGTTCTTC.

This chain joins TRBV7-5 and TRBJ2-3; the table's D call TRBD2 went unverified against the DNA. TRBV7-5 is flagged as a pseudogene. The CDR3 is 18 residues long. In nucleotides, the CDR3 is TGTGTCAGAAGCTCCCATAGCCCACACTCAACTAGCACAGATACGCAGTATTTT. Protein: CVRSSHSPHSTSTDTQYF.

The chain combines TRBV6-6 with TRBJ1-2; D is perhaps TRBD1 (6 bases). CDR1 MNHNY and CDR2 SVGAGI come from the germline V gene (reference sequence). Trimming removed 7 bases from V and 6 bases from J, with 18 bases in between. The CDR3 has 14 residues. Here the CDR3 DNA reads TGTGCCAGCACTCGGGCAAGGGGGGAGGATGGCTACACCTTC. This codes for CASTRARGEDGYTF.

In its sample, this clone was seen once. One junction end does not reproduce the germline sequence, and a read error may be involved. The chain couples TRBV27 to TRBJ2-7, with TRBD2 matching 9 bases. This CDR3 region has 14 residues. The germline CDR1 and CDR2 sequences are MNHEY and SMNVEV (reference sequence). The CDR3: CASSLSLLAGSRHF. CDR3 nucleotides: TGTGCCAGCAGTTTATCTCTGCTAGCGGGGTCACGGCACTTC.

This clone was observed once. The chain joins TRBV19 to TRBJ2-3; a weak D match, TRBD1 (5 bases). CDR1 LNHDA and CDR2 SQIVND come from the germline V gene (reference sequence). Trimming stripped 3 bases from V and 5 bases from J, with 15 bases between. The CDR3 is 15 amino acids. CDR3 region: CASSIWTGQGDTQYF. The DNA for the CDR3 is TGTGCCAGTAGTATCTGGACCGGCCAGGGAGATACGCAGTATTTT.

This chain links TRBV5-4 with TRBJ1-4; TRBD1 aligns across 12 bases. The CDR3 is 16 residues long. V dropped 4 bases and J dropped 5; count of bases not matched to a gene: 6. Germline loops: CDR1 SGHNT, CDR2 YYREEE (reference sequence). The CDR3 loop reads CASSRGDRGPNEKLFF. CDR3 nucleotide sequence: TGTGCCAGCAGCAGAGGGGACAGGGGGCCGAATGAAAAACTGTTTTTT. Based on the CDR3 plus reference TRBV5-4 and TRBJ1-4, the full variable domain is ETGVTQSPTHLIKTRGQQVTLRCSSQSGHNTVSWYQQALGQGPQFIFQYYREEENGRGNFPPRFSGLQFPNYSSELNVNALELDDSALYLCASSRGDRGPNEKLFFGSGTQLSVL.